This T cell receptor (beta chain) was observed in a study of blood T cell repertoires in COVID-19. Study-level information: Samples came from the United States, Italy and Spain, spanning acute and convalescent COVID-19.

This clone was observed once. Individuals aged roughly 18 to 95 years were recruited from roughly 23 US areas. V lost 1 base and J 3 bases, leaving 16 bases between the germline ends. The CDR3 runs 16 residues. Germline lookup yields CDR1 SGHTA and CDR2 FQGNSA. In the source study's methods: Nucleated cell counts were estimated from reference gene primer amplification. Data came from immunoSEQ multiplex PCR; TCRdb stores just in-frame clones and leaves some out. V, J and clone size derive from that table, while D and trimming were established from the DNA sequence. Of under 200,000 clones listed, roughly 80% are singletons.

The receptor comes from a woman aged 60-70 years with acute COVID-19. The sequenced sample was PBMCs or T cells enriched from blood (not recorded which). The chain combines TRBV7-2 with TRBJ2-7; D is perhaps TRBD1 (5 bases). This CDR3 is CASSLVKGSILYEQYF. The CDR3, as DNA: TGTGCCAGCAGCTTAGTGAAGGGGTCTATTCTCTACGAGCAGTACTTC. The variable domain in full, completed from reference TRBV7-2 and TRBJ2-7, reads GAGVSQSPSNKVTEKGKDVELRCDPISGHTALYWYRQSLGQGLEFLIYFQGNSAPDKSGLPSDRFSAERTGGSVSTLTIQRTQQEDSAVYLCASSLVKGSILYEQYFGPGTRLTVT.